The clone carrying this T cell receptor beta chain was picked up a small number of times. Its antigen is still unknown. Germline CDR1 SEHNR, CDR2 FQNEAQ (reference sequence). This CDR3 is 13 amino acids long. The V end was cut by 2 bases, the J end by 5 bases, with 9 bases between. After 5'RACE with constant-segment primers, TCR alpha and TCR beta cDNA libraries carrying sample barcodes and UMIs were obtained. TCRdb recomputed calls from the 5' RACE reads with MiXCR, one row per CDR3 protein. The sample records 350,000 or so distinct CDR3 sequences, 13% being singletons. This entry comes from a study of T-cell memory formation after mild COVID-19. Overall study context: Each donor largely had its own TCR clusters.

Study-wide points: Day 15 to 85 contractors were CD4/CD8 balanced; later expanders leaned CD4+. Chiefly within CM and EM were the contracting CD4+ clones; CD8+ ones were within EMRA.

V gene TRBV7-9 combines with J gene TRBJ1-1, with no clear D. The specimen was PBMCs or a T cell subset sorted from them (not recorded which). The sequence came from a man younger than 35 who had mild COVID-19 (a few samples of this study predate the infection). Cell type and time point are not known. Here the CDR3 reads CASSLNGLTEAFF. The CDR3 bases are TGTGCCAGCAGCTTAAATGGATTAACTGAAGCTTTCTTT.